This T cell receptor (beta chain) was recovered during a study of cytomegalovirus exposure and HLA in healthy donors. Overall study findings and caveats: An ancestry cluster, one associated with Asian ancestry, reportedly showed fewer N-insertions than the approximately 670-donor mean in a later analysis.

The primer mix had 60 Vbeta and 13 Jbeta primers. TCRdb's table, derived via immunoSEQ multiplex PCR, lists solely in-frame clones and lacks some. The data contain over 200,000 clones, more than 75% of them singletons. For this clone: Its antigen is unidentified. This sample includes further DNA sequences coding for the same CDR3.

The receptor comes from a human donor in good health. Specimen: PBMCs.

CDR3 DNA: TGTGCCAGCTCACCTGACAGGGTCGAGCAGTACTTC. Translating gives CASSPDRVEQYF. The V and J genes are TRBV18 and TRBJ2-7; TRBD1 aligns across 7 bases. The CDR3 has 12 residues. V shed 3 bases, J shed 6 bases, and the junction held 2 bases outside the gene matches. The germline V gene encodes CDR1 KGHSH and CDR2 LQKENI.